This T cell receptor beta chain is drawn from a study of CD8+ T cells in alopecia areata. Turning to the study itself: Tofacitinib continued for 6 to 18 months and was then withheld for 6 months. Overall study results and limits: Compared with mice, patients displayed less clear TCR sharing, possibly for HLA-related reasons.

CDR1 is GTSNPN and CDR2 is SVGIG in the germline V gene (reference sequence). The CDR3 sequence is 12 residues long. V was clipped by 7 bases and J by 5 bases; unmatched bases: 4. Reverse transcribed after extraction, RNA yielded cDNA as the sequencing template. Sequencing was performed with immunoSEQ multiplex PCR; in TCRdb, only in-frame clones are kept and a portion is missing. Here the sample spans approximately 45,000 clones, roughly 65% being singletons. Documented treatment: oral pan-JAK inhibitor, 5-10 mg twice daily. In the case of this clone: Its target is not known.

The chain is built from TRBV30 and TRBJ2-7, with 11 bases identical to TRBD1. The sample here was CD8+ T cells sorted from blood, taken at week 4, from a patient treated with tofacitinib. The sequence derives from a human donor with alopecia areata. The CDR3 loop reads CAFGQGANEQYF. CDR3 DNA sequence: TGTGCCTTCGGACAGGGGGCGAACGAGCAGTACTTC.